This is a list of T cell receptor beta chains from one sample in a study of metastatic and nonmetastatic thyroid tumors. TCRdb re-called the PCR reads with MiXCR. The sample has about 48,000 clones, 22% seen once; the top ten hold around 3.8%. What was sequenced was blood. These receptors were obtained from a male donor with papillary thyroid cancer or a benign thyroid nodule (not recorded which). Some clones in this sample may be carry-over from other donors' samples. The CDR3 runs from the conserved cysteine through the conserved F or W. The D gene is left open where the match is weak. The size field is filled for only some rows; it gives once, few, many or a size class.

TRBD2	TRBV4-2	many	TRBJ2-3	TGTGCCAGCAGCCAAGTTGGAGCGGGAAGCACAGATACGCAGTATTTT	CASSQVGAGSTDTQYF
-	TRBV6-1	-	TRBJ2-6	TGTGCCAGCAGTCCAACCCTTAGCTCTGGGGCCAACGTCCTGACTTTC	CASSPTLSSGANVLTF
-	TRBV18	many	TRBJ1-5	TGTGCCAGCTCACCACAGGGGGGCGATCAGCCCCAGCATTTT	CASSPQGGDQPQHF
TRBD2	TRBV6-1	few	TRBJ2-1	TGTGCCAGCAAGCTAGCGGAGCACTACAATGAGCAGTTCTTC	CASKLAEHYNEQFF
-	TRBV5-1	few	TRBJ2-7	TGCTCCAGCAGCCCTGACGGCGCCTACGAGCAGTACTTC	CSSSPDGAYEQYF
TRBD2	TRBV3-1	many	TRBJ2-1	TGTGCCAGCAGCCCGAGCCCCGTAGCGGGGGGGCCGGGCTCCTACAATGAGCAGTTCTTC	CASSPSPVAGGPGSYNEQFF
-	TRBV6-1	many	TRBJ1-3	TGTGCCAGCAAGGACGCCAGCTCTGGAAACACCATATATTTT	CASKDASSGNTIYF
TRBD1	TRBV5-1	-	TRBJ1-2	TGCGCCAGCAGCACGGAGACAGGGTGGGATGGCTACACCTTC	CASSTETGWDGYTF
-	TRBV11-1	-	TRBJ2-3	TGTGCCAGTAGTCGACTTAATCGAGATACGCAGTATTTT	CASSRLNRDTQYF
-	TRBV5-1	-	TRBJ2-7	TGCGCCAGCACTGCGGACGGCTCCTACGAGCAGTACTTC	CASTADGSYEQYF
-	TRBV9	many	TRBJ1-2	TGTGCCAGCAGCGGCGAGACGTATGGCTACACCTTC	CASSGETYGYTF
-	TRBV4-2	many	TRBJ2-3	TGTGCCAGCAGCCAGGAGTACGGGCCGCCTTACACAGATACGCAGTATTTT	CASSQEYGPPYTDTQYF
-	TRBV5-1	-	TRBJ1-6	TGCGCCAGCAGCTTGGGAGCGAGCTCCTATAATTCACCCCTCCACTTT	CASSLGASSYNSPLHF
-	TRBV11-2	-	TRBJ2-5	TGTGCCAGCAATGTTGGAGTATGCCACAAGGAGCAGTTGTTC	CASNVGVCHKEQLF
-	TRBV6-1	few	TRBJ2-7	TGTGCCAGCACATCGGGATACGAGCAGTACTTC	CASTSGYEQYF
-	TRBV11-2	-	TRBJ2-7	TGTGCCAGCAGCTTAGTCGGCGGGACGTCCTACGAGCAGTACTTC	CASSLVGGTSYEQYF
TRBD2	TRBV7-3	many	TRBJ2-2	TGTGCCAGCAGCCCGGGACTAGCTACCGGGGAGCTGTTTTTT	CASSPGLATGELFF
TRBD1	TRBV4-1	many	TRBJ1-1	TGCGCCAGCAGCTACCTACAGGGGGCCCCCTCGGTCACTGAAGCTTTCTTT	CASSYLQGAPSVTEAFF
-	TRBV6-1	many	TRBJ1-3	TGTGCCAGCTACAGGGGAAACACCATATATTTT	CASYRGNTIYF
-	TRBV24-1	-	TRBJ1-5	TGTGCCACCAGTGACCGGGGGGACGGTAATAGCAATCAGCCCCAGCATTTT	CATSDRGDGNSNQPQHF
TRBD2	TRBV20-1	many	TRBJ2-7	TGCAGTGCTAGAGACTGGACTAGCGGGACCCACGAGCAGTACTTC	CSARDWTSGTHEQYF
-	TRBV11-3	many	TRBJ2-2	TGTGCCAGCAGGAAGGGTTTCGGGGAGCTGTTTTTT	CASRKGFGELFF
TRBD2	TRBV20-1	medium-sized	TRBJ2-7	TGCAGTGCTAGGGCTAGCGGGGGCCTTACCTACGAGCAGTACTTC	CSARASGGLTYEQYF
TRBD2	TRBV6-2/TRBV6-3	many	TRBJ2-7	TGTGCCAGCAGTTACTCGACTAGCGGGTACGAGCAGTACTTC	CASSYSTSGYEQYF
-	TRBV3-1	many	TRBJ1-1	TGTGCCAGCAGCCTAACACAGGACGGGACTGAAGCTTTCTTT	CASSLTQDGTEAFF
-	TRBV18	-	TRBJ2-1	TGTTCCAGCTCTCCACCGGGGACACTTAATAGTCAGGTGTTC	CSSSPPGTLNSQVF
-	TRBV19	many	TRBJ1-3	TGTGCCACCGACAAAGGGGGAATCGACGGAAACACCATATATTTT	CATDKGGIDGNTIYF
TRBD1	TRBV7-9	-	TRBJ1-4	TGTGCCAGCAGCCTCATTTCGACAGGGCCGAACGAAAAACTGTTTTTT	CASSLISTGPNEKLFF
-	TRBV5-1	-	TRBJ2-1	TGTGCCAGCAGCTTGGCTGGGACGTTCAATGAGCAGTTCTTC	CASSLAGTFNEQFF
-	TRBV20-1	few	TRBJ1-1	TGCAGTGCTAGAGACCGGAATCTAGGATTTAACACTGAAGCTTTCTTT	CSARDRNLGFNTEAFF
-	TRBV4-2	-	TRBJ2-7	TGTGCCAGCAGCCAAGAACAGGGATCGTCCTACGAGCAGTACTTC	CASSQEQGSSYEQYF
-	TRBV18	-	TRBJ1-2	TGTGCCAGCTCACCAGGAACAGGTCCATATGGCTACACCTTC	CASSPGTGPYGYTF